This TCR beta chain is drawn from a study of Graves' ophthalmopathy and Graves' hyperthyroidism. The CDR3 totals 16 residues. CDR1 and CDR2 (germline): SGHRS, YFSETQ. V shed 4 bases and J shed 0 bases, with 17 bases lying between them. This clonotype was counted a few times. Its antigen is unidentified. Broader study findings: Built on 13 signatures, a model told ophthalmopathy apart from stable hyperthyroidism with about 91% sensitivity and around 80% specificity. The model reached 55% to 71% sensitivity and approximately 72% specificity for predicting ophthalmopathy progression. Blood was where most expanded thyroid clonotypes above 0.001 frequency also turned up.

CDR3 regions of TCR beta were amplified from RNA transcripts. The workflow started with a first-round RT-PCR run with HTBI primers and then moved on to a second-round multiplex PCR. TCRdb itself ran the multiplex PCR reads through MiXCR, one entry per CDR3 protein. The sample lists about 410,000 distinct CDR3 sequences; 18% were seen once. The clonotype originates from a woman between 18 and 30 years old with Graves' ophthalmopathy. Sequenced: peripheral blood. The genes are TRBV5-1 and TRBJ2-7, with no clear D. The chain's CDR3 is CASSPYGGEASYEQYF. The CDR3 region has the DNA TGCGCCAGCAGCCCGTATGGCGGTGAGGCCTCCTACGAGCAGTACTTC. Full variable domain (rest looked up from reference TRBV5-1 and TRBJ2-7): KAGVTQTPRYLIKTRGQQVTLSCSPISGHRSVSWYQQTPGQGLQFLFEYFSETQRNKGNFPGRFSGRQFSNSRSEMNVSTLELGDSALYLCASSPYGGEASYEQYFGPGTRLTVT.